What follows are 22 T cell receptor beta chains derived from one specimen sequenced in a study of early T cells in non-severe SARS-CoV-2 infection. TCRdb passed the 5' RACE reads through MiXCR, listing each CDR3 protein once. The table includes fewer than 60,000 distinct CDR3 sequences, roughly 10% detected once. Material for sequencing was whole blood. The receptors originated from an adult who was a healthcare worker with PCR-confirmed SARS-CoV-2 infection or an uninfected control (not recorded which).

This clonotype was detected many times. The chain uses TRBV9 and TRBJ2-7; a possible D gene is TRBD1 (6 bases). CDR3 length: 14 amino acids. Trimming removed 0 bases at V and 7 bases at J, with 14 bases between. CDR1 is SGDLS and CDR2 is YYNGEE in the germline V gene. The CDR3 DNA follows: TGTGCCAGCAGCGTAGTGTCAGGGGCCGCGGAGCAGTACTTC. Its protein product is CASSVVSGAAEQYF.

The sample holds many counts of this clonotype. The chain carries TRBV6-6 and TRBJ1-1; possibly TRBD1 for D (6 bases). Trimming cost V 6 bases and J 2 bases, with 10 bases left between them. The CDR3 sequence is 13 residues long. Germline V gene data show CDR1 as MNHNY and CDR2 as SVGAGI (reference sequence). In DNA, the CDR3 is TGTGCCAGCAGCCAGGACAGAAACACTGAAGCTTTCTTT. Protein product: CASSQDRNTEAFF.

The rearrangement uses TRBV7-6 and TRBJ1-1, with D possibly TRBD1 on 5 matching bases. Per germline, CDR1 SGHVS and CDR2 FNYEAQ. The CDR3 covers 15 residues. V was shortened by 5 bases and J by 2 bases, with 15 bases between the two germline ends. The CDR3 nucleotides read TGTGCCAGCAGCCAAAACCCACAGGCCAACACTGAAGCTTTCTTT. Its translation is CASSQNPQANTEAFF.

This clonotype was found many times. This chain links TRBV13 with TRBJ2-3, with D tentatively TRBD2 (6 bases). Trimming removed 5 bases from V and 0 bases from J, with 15 bases in between. The CDR3 totals 16 residues. Germline-derived CDR1 and CDR2 are PRHDT and FYEKMQ (reference sequence). The CDR3 region is CASSERLADSTDTQYF. The CDR3 coding sequence is TGTGCCAGCAGCGAGAGATTAGCGGATAGCACAGATACGCAGTATTTT.

This clonotype occurred a few times. The chain combines TRBV9 with TRBJ2-7; the match to TRBD1 covers 7 bases. Germline V gene sequence: CDR1 SGDLS, CDR2 YYNGEE. The CDR3 consists of 18 residues. The J segment lost 3 bases and the V segment lost 0 bases, leaving 15 bases of the junction unmatched. This CDR3 reads CASSVVVVGTDGLYEQYF. The CDR3 DNA reads TGTGCCAGCAGCGTAGTAGTAGTGGGGACAGACGGCCTCTACGAGCAGTACTTC.

Remarks on this clonotype: The junction differs from germline at one of its ends, possibly a read error. V gene TRBV28 combines with J gene TRBJ2-1, with unresolved D. Germline loops: CDR1 MDHEN, CDR2 SYDVKM. CDR3 size: 12 residues. The CDR3 nucleotides are TGTGCCGGCAGTTTATTTGACAATGAGCAGTTCTTC. Translating gives CAGSLFDNEQFF. The full variable domain, its missing parts supplied by reference TRBV28 and TRBJ2-1, is DVKVTQSSRYLVKRTGEKVFLECVQDMDHENMFWYRQDPGLGLRLIYFSYDVKMKEKGDIPEGYSVSREKKERFSLILESASTNQTSMYLCAGSLFDNEQFFGPGTRLTVL.

This chain uses TRBV27 with TRBJ1-3, with a tentative D call TRBD1 (5 bases). The length of the CDR3 is 14 residues. Deletions cut 2 bases from V and 4 bases from J, with 9 bases between. Germline V gene sequence: CDR1 MNHEY, CDR2 SMNVEV (reference sequence). As DNA, the CDR3 is TGTGCCAGCAGTTTACGGGGGAGGGGAAACACCATATATTTT. It specifies CASSLRGRGNTIYF.

This clonotype has a handful of counts. V usage is TRBV20-1 and J usage is TRBJ1-2; unclear D gene. Trimming took 0 bases from V and 4 from J, leaving 12 bases between them. CDR1 is DFQATT, CDR2 SNEGSKA, per germline (reference sequence). The CDR3 runs 14 residues. CDR3 in amino acids: CSARDRAGLYGYTF. As DNA, the CDR3 is TGCAGTGCTAGAGATCGGGCAGGACTCTATGGCTACACCTTC.

The chain has TRBV10-3 and TRBJ2-7; D gene unclear. The germline CDR1 and CDR2 sequences are ENHRY and SYGVKD. Trimming took 5 bases from V and 3 from J, leaving 5 bases between them. This CDR3 spans 11 amino acids. The CDR3 nucleotides are TGTGCCATCAGTCTGGGCTACGAGCAGTACTTC. Amino acid sequence: CAISLGYEQYF.

The chain recombines TRBV20-1 with TRBJ2-3, with D possibly matching TRBD2 (6 bases). V was pared by 1 base and J by 0 bases, with 8 bases between. CDR3 length: 14 residues. Germline lookup yields CDR1 DFQATT and CDR2 SNEGSKA (reference sequence). The CDR3 DNA is TGCAGTGCTAGAGTCGGGGGAAGCACAGATACGCAGTATTTT. Amino acid sequence: CSARVGGSTDTQYF.

This clonotype showed up many times. The chain employs TRBV29-1 and TRBJ1-3, with D possibly matching TRBD1 (5 bases). The germline V gene encodes CDR1 SQVTM and CDR2 ANQGSEA. The CDR3 length is 11 residues. Trimming removed 7 bases at V and 5 bases at J, with 9 bases between. DNA of the CDR3: TGCAGCGCAGGGACGAGAAACACCATATATTTT. This codes for CSAGTRNTIYF.

CDR3 nucleotides: TGTGCCAGCGGTGAGGACGACGTTACTAACTATGGCTACACCTTC. Translated, it gives CASGEDDVTNYGYTF. The chain employs TRBV9 and TRBJ1-2; D is unclear. Germline V CDR1 and CDR2: SGDLS, YYNGEE. CDR3 length: 15 residues. V shed 7 bases and J shed 0 bases, with 16 bases lying between them.

This clonotype was picked up many times. V usage is TRBV30 and J usage is TRBJ1-6; D ambiguous. Trimming took off 1 base at V and 5 bases at J, with 6 bases between the two ends. The CDR3 totals 13 residues. CDR1 is GTSNPN, CDR2 SVGIG, per germline (reference sequence). CDR3 nucleotides: TGTGCCTGGAGTGCAAGGGATAATTCACCCCTCCACTTT. It specifies CAWSARDNSPLHF.

The rearrangement uses TRBV21-1 and TRBJ2-3; the table's D call, TRBD1, has no DNA check behind it. TRBV21-1 is designated a pseudogene. CDR3 length equals 17 residues. CDR3: CASSPSFRGPSTDTQYF. CDR3 in DNA: TGTGCCAGCAGCCCATCATTCAGGGGGCCCTCCACAGATACGCAGTATTTT.

The genes are TRBV11-1 and TRBJ2-3, with D uncertain. CDR1 SGHAT and CDR2 FQDESV come from the germline V gene (reference sequence). The CDR3 contains 11 residues. V dropped 8 bases and J dropped 2 bases, with 5 bases sitting between them. CDR3 DNA: TGTGCCAGCGGAAACACAGATACGCAGTATTTT. It yields the protein CASGNTDTQYF.

This clonotype was picked up a small number of times. V gene TRBV7-9 combines with J gene TRBJ2-5, with 7 bases that match TRBD1. Looked up from germline, CDR1 is SEHNR and CDR2 is FQNEAQ (reference sequence). The CDR3 length is 14 residues. With V trimmed by 7 bases and J by 5 bases, 10 bases remained unmatched. The CDR3 DNA follows: TGTGCCAGCAACTCGGGGACAGTGAGGGAGACCCAGTACTTC. Its translation is CASNSGTVRETQYF.

The sample holds a few counts of this clonotype. The genes are TRBV7-2 and TRBJ2-7; 10 bases agree with TRBD2. Unmatched junction bases numbered 14, after V lost 6 bases and J lost 3 bases. This CDR3 is built from 17 residues. In germline, CDR1 is SGHTA, CDR2 FQGNSA. This chain's CDR3 is CASSERTSGDRDYEQYF. The CDR3 region has the DNA TGTGCCAGCAGTGAGAGAACTAGCGGGGATCGGGACTACGAGCAGTACTTC.

This clonotype has a count of ten or more. V is TRBV27 and J is TRBJ2-5; maybe TRBD2 (7 bases). V lost 3 bases to trimming and J lost 6 bases, with 20 bases between them. The CDR3 spans 16 residues. Germline V CDR1 and CDR2: MNHEY, SMNVEV (reference sequence). CDR3 sequence (DNA): TGTGCCAGCAGTTTGTGGGGGGGGGCCGATCCGAAGACCCAGTACTTC. It translates to CASSLWGGADPKTQYF.

The sample holds many counts of this clonotype. The CDR3 DNA follows: TGCAGTGCTAGAAGAGGGTATAATTCACCCCTCCACTTT. This sequence encodes CSARRGYNSPLHF. V and J are TRBV20-1 and TRBJ1-6; no definite D call. The CDR3 is 13 amino acids. Per the germline V gene, CDR1 is DFQATT and CDR2 is SNEGSKA (reference sequence). V shed 2 bases and J shed 4 bases, with 6 bases lying between them.

This clonotype was recorded many times. The CDR3 DNA reads as TGTGCCAGCAGCTTAGCTTCGACTGCCCCTAGGCAGTACTTC. Translating gives CASSLASTAPRQYF. The gene calls are TRBV11-1 and TRBJ2-7; D unclear. Trimming took off 0 bases at V and 9 bases at J, with 15 bases between the two ends. Germline CDR1 and CDR2: SGHAT and FQDESV (reference sequence). CDR3 length: 14 amino acids.

This clonotype was seen repeatedly, ten times or more. This sequence joins TRBV11-2 and TRBJ2-3; D not resolved. Trimming removed 1 base from V and 1 base from J, with 6 bases in between. This CDR3 has 14 residues. Germline V gives CDR1 SGHAT, CDR2 FQNNGV. CDR3: CASSLGVGTDTQYF. For the CDR3, the DNA is TGTGCCAGCAGCTTAGGGGTGGGCACAGATACGCAGTATTTT.

CDR3 sequence reads: CASTTGMNGVVEAFF. The CDR3 nucleotides are TGTGCCAGTACCACAGGGATGAATGGCGTGGTTGAAGCTTTCTTT. The V call is TRBV19, the J call TRBJ1-1, with D tentatively TRBD1 (6 bases). Germline CDR1 LNHDA, CDR2 SQIVND (reference sequence). V dropped 7 bases and J dropped 7 bases, with 22 bases sitting between them. This CDR3 is 15 amino acids long.